This T cell receptor beta chain was obtained from a study of OX40 agonist ivuxolimab in advanced cancers. This CDR3 spans 14 amino acids. The V segment lost 0 bases and the J segment 9 bases; nucleotides outside the gene matches: 6. Germline V gene lookup returns CDR1 SGDLS and CDR2 YYNGEE. Sequenced by immunoSEQ multiplex PCR; TCRdb stores in-frame clones only, minus some. The table lists around 20,000 clones, 65% to 80% of them singletons. This receptor was identified in an adult with an advanced solid tumor such as melanoma, head and neck, liver or kidney cancer. This chain links TRBV9 with TRBJ2-1, with 7 positions matching TRBD1. The sample was CD4+ or CD8+ T cells sorted from blood, taken in a trial of the OX40 agonist ivuxolimab. The CDR3 DNA sequence: TGTGCCAGCAGCGTAGGAGTGACAGGGTTTGAGCAGTTCTTC. Protein sequence: CASSVGVTGFEQFF.